This is a list of T cell receptor beta chains from one sample in a study of blood T cell repertoires in COVID-19. TCRdb's copy holds only in-frame clones and misses some; the assay was immunoSEQ multiplex PCR. Among 300,000 to 400,000 clones listed, about 89% were seen once. Sequences were obtained from peripheral blood. These receptors all stem from a woman in her forties or fifties who had recovered from COVID-19. Both conserved end residues are part of each CDR3. Each record gives: V gene, clone size, D gene, J gene, CDR3 DNA, CDR3 protein. The D gene is left open where the match is weak. The listing skips clone size in some rows; elsewhere it reads once, few, many or a size class.

>TRBV25-1|.|.|TRBJ2-2
TGTGCCAGCAGTGAATACTTCGGCACCGGGGAGCTGTTTTTT
CASSEYFGTGELFF
>TRBV28|few|.|TRBJ1-4
TGTGCCAGCAGTTTAGTCCAGGCGAATGAAAAACTGTTTTTT
CASSLVQANEKLFF
>TRBV7-2|few|TRBD2|TRBJ2-3
TGTGCCAGCTCGAGACTCGGGGGGGCCATCTACGAGGCAGATACGCAGTATTTT
CASSRLGGAIYEADTQYF
>TRBV27|once|TRBD1|TRBJ1-6
TGTGCCAGCAGCCAGCGGGACAGGGGTTCACCCCTCCACTTT
CASSQRDRGSPLHF
>TRBV6-5|once|TRBD1|TRBJ2-7
TGTGCCAGCACTGGACAGGGGGCCGGCTACGAGCAGTACTTC
CASTGQGAGYEQYF
>TRBV21-1|.|.|TRBJ1-3
TGTGCCAGCAGCAAAGGTGGACAGGGGCGAGGAAACACCATATATTTT
CASSKGGQGRGNTIYF
>TRBV2|.|.|TRBJ1-4
TGTGCCAGCAGTACCGGGGGGTCTAATGAAAAACTGTTTTTT
CASSTGGSNEKLFF
>TRBV25-1|once|.|TRBJ2-1
TGTGCCAGCAGTGAATACGAGGGCTACAATGAGCAGTTCTTC
CASSEYEGYNEQFF
>TRBV3-1/TRBV3-2|few|TRBD1|TRBJ1-2
TGTGCCAGCAGCCAAGACTTGCCGGGACAGATCTTC
CASSQDLPGQIF
>TRBV5-1|.|TRBD1|TRBJ2-5
TGCGCCAGCAGCTTGGAGGGGGCCACCCAAGAGACCCAGTACTTC
CASSLEGATQETQYF
>TRBV19|.|TRBD2|TRBJ2-1
TGTGCCAGTAGTTTCTTAGCGGGGGGTCCCAATGAGCAGTTCTTC
CASSFLAGGPNEQFF
>TRBV7-3|.|.|TRBJ2-3
TGTGCCAGCAGCTTAACAAACAGGACTACTCCATCCCTGAGGCATTTT
CASSLTNRTTPSLRHF
>TRBV30|.|TRBD2|TRBJ2-6
TGTGCCTGGTCTAGCGGGAGCTTAGGAGGGGCCAACGTCCTGACTTTC
CAWSSGSLGGANVLTF
>TRBV7-2|.|.|TRBJ1-2
TGTGCCAGCAGCCCAGGGGAGGGCTATGGCTACACCTTC
CASSPGEGYGYTF
>TRBV5-1|.|TRBD2|TRBJ2-1
TGCGCCAGCAGCTTTGGGATCCTGGGACTAGCCACCAATGAGCAGTTCTTC
CASSFGILGLATNEQFF
>TRBV3-1/TRBV3-2|.|TRBD1|TRBJ1-4
TGTGCCAGCAGCCAAGTACGGACAGGGGGGAATGAAAAACTGTTTTTT
CASSQVRTGGNEKLFF
>TRBV6-2/TRBV6-3|.|TRBD1|TRBJ1-6
TGTGCCAGCAGTTACTCGCCGGGACAGCGGAGTTCACCCCTCCACTTT
CASSYSPGQRSSPLHF
>TRBV28|.|.|TRBJ2-3
TGTGCCAGCAGTTCCACGAGGTACAGCACAGATACGCAGTATTTT
CASSSTRYSTDTQYF
>TRBV27|.|.|TRBJ1-5
TGTGCCAGCAGTTTCTCTACAGGCGCGACCCAGCATTTT
CASSFSTGATQHF
>TRBV28|few|TRBD1|TRBJ1-5
TGTGCCAGCAGATCCGGGACAGGGTTTCAGCCCCAGCATTTT
CASRSGTGFQPQHF
>TRBV10-2|.|TRBD1|TRBJ1-1
TGCGCCAGCAGCGCGGACAGGGGAAACACTGAAGCTTTCTTT
CASSADRGNTEAFF
>TRBV11-2|.|.|TRBJ2-1
TGTGCCAGCAGCCCGGACGGGGGACAGTGGAATGAGCAGTTCTTC
CASSPDGGQWNEQFF
>TRBV30|.|.|TRBJ2-1
TGTGCCTGGACCAGGCAATTATACTACAATGAGCAGTTCTTC
CAWTRQLYYNEQFF
>TRBV6-5|.|TRBD1|TRBJ1-1
TGTGCCAGCACTCCGGGACAGGGTAGTTTTGAAGCTTTCTTT
CASTPGQGSFEAFF
>TRBV14|.|.|TRBJ1-2
TGTGCCAGCAGCCAAACAGGGTTCGGTGGCTACACCTTC
CASSQTGFGGYTF
>TRBV12-3/TRBV12-4|.|.|TRBJ1-1
TGTGCCAGCAAAAACCAGGGGAGCACTGAAGCTTTCTTT
CASKNQGSTEAFF
>TRBV19|.|TRBD1|TRBJ1-5
TGTGCCACCGGAGGGGTTGGGTCGACAGGGAATCAGCCCCAGCATTTT
CATGGVGSTGNQPQHF
>TRBV7-9|.|.|TRBJ2-7
TGTGCCAGCACCAACAGAGAGGGCCGGGGCTACGAGCAGTACTTC
CASTNREGRGYEQYF
>TRBV28|.|.|TRBJ1-4
TGTGCCAGCAGCCGTCACGGGGGGAGTGAAAAACTGTTTTTT
CASSRHGGSEKLFF
>TRBV27|.|TRBD1|TRBJ2-7
TGTGCCAGCACCCGGACAGGGGGCACAAACGAGCAGTACTTC
CASTRTGGTNEQYF
>TRBV3-1/TRBV3-2|.|TRBD2|TRBJ2-1
TGTGCCAGCAGCCAAGGACTAGCGGGGTTGGGCAATGAGCAGTTCTTC
CASSQGLAGLGNEQFF
>TRBV29-1|.|TRBD2|TRBJ2-5
TGCAGCGTCAGAAGGACTAGCGGAAAGACCCAGTACTTC
CSVRRTSGKTQYF
>TRBV28|.|.|TRBJ2-5
TGTGCCAGCAGCCGAGGTGGCGAAAAAGAGACCCAGTACTTC
CASSRGGEKETQYF
>TRBV15|.|.|TRBJ2-3
TGTGCCACCAGCCCTCTAATCCGGGTCCCCATCGATACGCAGTATTTT
CATSPLIRVPIDTQYF
>TRBV7-2|.|TRBD2|TRBJ2-5
TGTGCCAGCAGCTTTGTGGCGGGGGGGCCTGAGACCCAGTACTTC
CASSFVAGGPETQYF
>TRBV7-2|few|TRBD1|TRBJ1-2
TGTGCCAGCAGCCCGACAGGGAAGGGCGTCTATGGCTACACCTTC
CASSPTGKGVYGYTF
>TRBV6-2/TRBV6-3|.|TRBD1|TRBJ1-5
TGTGCCAGCAGTTATCATCTGGGACAGCCGGACAATCAGCCCCAGCATTTT
CASSYHLGQPDNQPQHF
>TRBV7-9|.|.|TRBJ1-2
TGTGCCAGCAGCCGGACAGCTGGCTACACCTTC
CASSRTAGYTF